This T cell receptor (beta chain) was retrieved from a study of neurological immune-mediated disorders. This clonotype appeared many times. Its antigen is still unknown. The germline V gene has CDR1 SGHDT and CDR2 YYEEEE. The CDR3 loop spans 13 amino acids. Trimming left V 1 base short and J 5 bases short, with 10 bases between. Each CDR3 protein gets one entry after TCRdb re-called the 5' RACE reads with MiXCR. The sample has tens of thousands of distinct CDR3 sequences, roughly 3.3% seen once. Regarding the study as a whole: When repertoires were grouped phylogenetically, those of 18 of 34 multiple sclerosis patients fell into one related-CDR3 cluster, a possible signature.

The sequence came from a woman in her 30s with multiple sclerosis. The V call is TRBV5-6, the J call TRBJ2-7; D remains ambiguous. The sequenced sample was PBMCs. The CDR3 reads CASSLNQRDEQYF. As DNA, the CDR3 is TGTGCCAGCAGCTTGAACCAACGGGACGAGCAGTACTTC.